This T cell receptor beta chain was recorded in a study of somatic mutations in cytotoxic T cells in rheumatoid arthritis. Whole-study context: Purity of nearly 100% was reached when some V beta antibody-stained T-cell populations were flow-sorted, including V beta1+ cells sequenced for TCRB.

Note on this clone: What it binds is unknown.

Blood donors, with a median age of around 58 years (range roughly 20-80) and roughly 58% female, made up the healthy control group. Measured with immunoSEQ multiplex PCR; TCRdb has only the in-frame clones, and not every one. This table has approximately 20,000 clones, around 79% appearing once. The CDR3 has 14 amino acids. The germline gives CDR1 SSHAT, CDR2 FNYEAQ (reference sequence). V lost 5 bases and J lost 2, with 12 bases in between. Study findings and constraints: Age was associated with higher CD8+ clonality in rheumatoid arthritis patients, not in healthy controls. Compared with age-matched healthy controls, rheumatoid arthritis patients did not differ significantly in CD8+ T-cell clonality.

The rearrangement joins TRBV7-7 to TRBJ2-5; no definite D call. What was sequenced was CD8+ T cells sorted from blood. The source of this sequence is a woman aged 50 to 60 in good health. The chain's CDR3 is CASSPDSPQETQYF. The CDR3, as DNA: TGTGCCAGCAGCCCAGATAGTCCACAAGAGACCCAGTACTTC.